The next 13 T cell receptor beta chains were all read from a single sample in a study of early T cells in non-severe SARS-CoV-2 infection. TCRdb reprocessed the 5' RACE reads via MiXCR and lists one record per CDR3 protein. The profile covers around 30,000 distinct CDR3 sequences, with about 8.6% appearing a single time and approximately 13% taken by the ten largest. Specimen: whole blood. Receptors originate from an adult who was a healthcare worker with PCR-confirmed SARS-CoV-2 infection or an uninfected control (not recorded which).

This clonotype came up many times. This CDR3 is CASSLQGQYNSPLHF. CDR3 coding DNA: TGTGCCAGCAGTTTGCAGGGACAATATAATTCACCCCTCCACTTT. The rearrangement links TRBV27 to TRBJ1-6; a weak D match, TRBD1 (6 bases). Germline-derived CDR1 and CDR2 are MNHEY and SMNVEV (reference sequence). This CDR3 has 15 residues. V was pared by 3 bases and J by 4 bases, with 10 bases between.

This clonotype has at least ten counts. The V call is TRBV20-1, the J call TRBJ2-7; 7 bases align to TRBD2. In germline, CDR1 is DFQATT, CDR2 SNEGSKA (reference sequence). The CDR3 extends over 13 amino acids. J lost 2 bases, V lost 6 bases, and 7 bases had no gene match. The DNA for the CDR3 is TGCAGTGCCGCCGGCGGGGGAACCTACGAGCAGTACTTC. It specifies CSAAGGGTYEQYF.

There are many counts of this clonotype. The chain combines TRBV7-2 with TRBJ2-2; 8 positions agree with TRBD2. The germline V gene has CDR1 SGHTA and CDR2 FQGNSA. With 5 bases clipped from V and 0 bases from J, the junction kept 2 bases outside the gene matches. CDR3 length: 15 residues. The CDR3: CASSLTSANTGELFF. For the CDR3, the DNA is TGTGCCAGCAGCCTGACTAGCGCGAACACCGGGGAGCTGTTTTTT.

This clonotype occurred many times. The chain carries TRBV7-3 and TRBJ1-6; D remains unclear. The CDR3 covers 14 residues. Germline assignment: CDR1 SGHTA and CDR2 FQGTGA. The V gene lost 6 bases and the J gene lost 8 bases, with 14 bases spanning the gap. DNA of the CDR3: TGTGCCAGCAGGATGAGGCAGACGGATTCACCCCTCCACTTT. It yields the protein CASRMRQTDSPLHF.

This clonotype has a count of ten or more. The chain links TRBV9 to TRBJ2-2; TRBD1 or TRBD2 may be the D gene (6 bases each). This CDR3 region has 15 residues. V was clipped by 3 bases and J by 0 bases, with 9 bases between them. Germline V gene lookup returns CDR1 SGDLS and CDR2 YYNGEE. CDR3 DNA sequence: TGTGCCAGCAGCGCCCGGGGGCCGAACACCGGGGAGCTGTTTTTT. The encoded protein is CASSARGPNTGELFF.

This clonotype was found many times. The V and J genes are TRBV25-1 and TRBJ1-2, with TRBD1 matching over 7 bases. CDR3 length equals 14 residues. With 2 bases clipped from V and 6 bases from J, the junction kept 6 bases outside the gene matches. CDR1 is MGHDK and CDR2 is SYGVNS in the germline V gene. Here the CDR3 reads CASSESSGGDGYTF. The CDR3 nucleotides read TGTGCCAGCAGTGAAAGTTCAGGGGGTGATGGCTACACCTTC.

The sample holds many counts of this clonotype. This rearrangement joins TRBV7-8 to TRBJ2-1, with 11 positions matching TRBD2. With 3 bases clipped from V and 6 bases from J, the junction kept 4 bases outside the gene matches. This CDR3 contains 15 residues. CDR1 SGHVS and CDR2 FQNEAQ come from the germline V gene. The CDR3 region is CASSFLAGGPNEQFF. CDR3 sequence (DNA): TGTGCCAGCAGCTTTTTAGCGGGGGGGCCCAATGAGCAGTTCTTC.

This clonotype was found a few times. The chain recombines TRBV5-1 with TRBJ1-4, with D perhaps TRBD1 (5 bases). V dropped 5 bases and J dropped 7 bases, with 21 bases sitting between them. Germline-derived CDR1 and CDR2 are SGHRS and YFSETQ. The CDR3 length is 16 residues. The CDR3, as DNA: TGCGCCAGCAGGACAGCCAGGGACGGTAAGAGTGAAAAACTGTTTTTT. This encodes CASRTARDGKSEKLFF.

This clonotype was detected many times. CDR3 sequence: CASSPHRVGGETQYF. CDR3 bases: TGTGCCAGCAGTCCCCACAGGGTTGGCGGGGAGACCCAGTACTTC. V gene TRBV27 combines with J gene TRBJ2-5, with a weak D call TRBD1 (6 bases). Deletions cut 5 bases from V and 5 bases from J, with 18 bases between. Germline V lookup: CDR1 MNHEY, CDR2 SMNVEV (reference sequence). The CDR3 extends over 15 amino acids.

This clonotype was seen at least ten times. The chain has TRBV7-9 and TRBJ1-1, with TRBD1 as a possible D gene (5 bases). V gave up 10 bases and J gave up 4 bases, with 16 bases separating them. The V gene's germline CDR1 is SEHNR and CDR2 FQNEAQ (reference sequence). The CDR3 spans 13 residues. CDR3 region: CAIREDGGTEAFF. CDR3 nucleotides: TGTGCCATTAGGGAGGACGGGGGCACTGAAGCTTTCTTT. Drawing the rest from reference TRBV7-9 and TRBJ1-1, the complete variable domain is DTGVSQNPRHKITKRGQNVTFRCDPISEHNRLYWYRQTLGQGPEFLTYFQNEAQLEKSRLLSDRFSAERPKGSFSTLEIQRTEQGDSAMYLCAIREDGGTEAFFGQGTRLTVV.

This clonotype was seen ten or more times. The chain has TRBV6-6 and TRBJ2-7; 16 bases line up with TRBD2. The CDR3 runs to 16 residues. Germline V gene sequence: CDR1 MNHNY, CDR2 SVGAGI (reference sequence). V lost 2 bases and J lost 3; bases outside the gene matches: 1. Here the CDR3 DNA reads TGTGCCAGCAGTTACGGGACTAGCGGGGGGGACTACGAGCAGTACTTC. Translating gives CASSYGTSGGDYEQYF.

This clonotype was counted ten times or more. The genes are TRBV7-9 and TRBJ2-2; D ambiguous. V gave up 2 bases and J gave up 1 base, with 5 bases separating them. The CDR3 loop spans 14 amino acids. The V gene's germline CDR1 is SEHNR and CDR2 FQNEAQ (reference sequence). The CDR3 here is CASSLTQNTGELFF. Written as DNA, the CDR3 is TGTGCCAGCAGCTTAACACAGAACACCGGGGAGCTGTTTTTT.

V usage is TRBV6-2 or TRBV6-3 and J usage is TRBJ2-3; D is uncertain. V was cut by 6 bases and J by 6 bases, with 7 bases left in between. The CDR3 runs to 11 residues. Germline lookup yields CDR1 MNHEY and CDR2 SVGEGT. The CDR3 nucleotides read TGTGCCAGCAGAGATCTGGATACGCAGTATTTT. Its protein is CASRDLDTQYF.